Listed below are T cell receptor beta chains from one sample, sequenced in a study of blood T cell repertoires in COVID-19. Generated by immunoSEQ multiplex PCR, the TCRdb table keeps only in-frame clones and is missing some. The sample has approximately 440,000 clones, about 90% seen once. Material: PBMCs or T cells enriched from blood (not recorded which). The receptors derive from a woman aged 18 to 35 who had recovered from COVID-19. CDR3s include the opening cysteine and the closing phenylalanine or tryptophan. Fields, in order: V gene, clone size, D gene, J gene, CDR3 DNA, CDR3 protein. The D gene is left open where the match is weak. A clone size is listed for some rows: how often the clone was seen (once, few, many), or a class if it is expanded.

TRBV10-3	once	NA	TRBJ2-1	TGTGCCATCAGTGCGAGTTTGGGGGGATCCTACAATGAGCAGTTCTTC	CAISASLGGSYNEQFF
TRBV2	NA	TRBD1	TRBJ2-1	TGTGCCAGCGGTTGGGACAGGCAAAACAATGAGCAGTTCTTC	CASGWDRQNNEQFF
TRBV5-8	NA	TRBD1	TRBJ1-1	TGTGCCAGCAGCCCACGGACAGGGAACACTGAAGCTTTCTTT	CASSPRTGNTEAFF
TRBV27	NA	NA	TRBJ1-5	TGTGCCAGCAGCCCTCAGGGTGCCCGGATTCAGCCCCAGCATTTT	CASSPQGARIQPQHF
TRBV5-1	once	NA	TRBJ1-1	TGCGCCAGCAGTCCTTTGTGGGGGGAGAGGGCTGAAGCTTTCTTT	CASSPLWGERAEAFF
TRBV6-5	NA	NA	TRBJ1-6	TGTGCCAGCAGTTGGGGTTCTCAGGGGTCACCCCTCCACTTT	CASSWGSQGSPLHF
TRBV2	NA	NA	TRBJ1-5	TGTGCCAGCAGTGAATCACGGCGGGGTAGCAATCAGCCCCAGCATTTT	CASSESRRGSNQPQHF
TRBV4-1	NA	TRBD1	TRBJ2-7	TGCGCCAGCAGCCTCTTGCCGGGACAGGGTGGTTCCTACGAGCAGTACTTC	CASSLLPGQGGSYEQYF
TRBV6-6	NA	TRBD1	TRBJ2-7	TGTGCCAGCAGTAACCGGGACAGCTACGAGCAGTACTTC	CASSNRDSYEQYF
TRBV5-1	NA	TRBD1	TRBJ1-2	TGCGCCAGCAGCTTGGGACAGGGCATTGTAAACTATGGCTACACCTTC	CASSLGQGIVNYGYTF
TRBV2	NA	NA	TRBJ2-5	TGTGCCAGCAGTGAGTGGCCGGGGGATCGGACCCAGTACTTC	CASSEWPGDRTQYF
TRBV28	NA	TRBD1	TRBJ2-6	TGTGCCAGCAGTATTCGGACAGGGGGCTCTGGGGCCAACGTCCTGACTTTC	CASSIRTGGSGANVLTF
TRBV7-9	NA	TRBD1	TRBJ1-4	TGTGCCAGCAGCTTAGCGACAGGGCAGGCTAATGAAAAACTGTTTTTT	CASSLATGQANEKLFF
TRBV10-1	few	TRBD2	TRBJ2-1	TGCGCCAGCAGTGATAGCGGGGGGGCGAATGAGCAGTTCTTC	CASSDSGGANEQFF
TRBV7-9	NA	NA	TRBJ1-1	TGTGCCAGCAGCTTAATAAGCACGGGGGGTGAAGCTTTCTTT	CASSLISTGGEAFF
TRBV2	NA	NA	TRBJ2-5	TGTGCCGTTGGACGGGAAGTTCAAGAGACCCAGTACTTC	CAVGREVQETQYF
TRBV19	NA	TRBD1	TRBJ1-1	TGTGCCAGTACTCAAAGGACAGGGATGAACACTGAAGCTTTCTTT	CASTQRTGMNTEAFF
TRBV23-1	NA	TRBD1	TRBJ1-2	TGCGCCAGCAGTCTCCGGCGGGACAGGATCAACGGATATGGCTACACCTTC	CASSLRRDRINGYGYTF
TRBV4-2	NA	TRBD1	TRBJ1-4	TGTGCCAGCAGCCTCGACAGGGTAAATGAAAAACTGTTTTTT	CASSLDRVNEKLFF
TRBV7-9	NA	TRBD1	TRBJ1-2	TGTGCCAGCAGCTTCGACAGGGAAGGTGGCTACACCTTC	CASSFDREGGYTF
TRBV5-1	NA	TRBD1	TRBJ1-1	TGCGCCAGCAGTCTTACCGGGACAGCCGTGAACACTGAAGCTTTCTTT	CASSLTGTAVNTEAFF
TRBV5-1	NA	NA	TRBJ2-1	TGCGCCAGCAGCTTTACCTTCAGCGAAGCGGATGAGCAGTTCTTC	CASSFTFSEADEQFF